Listed here are 18 T cell receptor beta chains from one sample, sequenced in a study of Ad26.COV2.S vaccination and SARS-CoV-2 variants. Method: immunoSEQ multiplex PCR; TCRdb's copy keeps in-frame clones and lacks some. The repertoire holds roughly 380,000 clones, with 70% to 90% as singletons. Stated treatment: 19 received Ad26.COV2.S at low or high dose, single or two shots; roughly five received placebo; per-sample allocation not given. Sample collection was performed on day 63 after the first vaccine or placebo injection. The starting material was peripheral blood, obtained in a trial of Ad26.COV2.S vaccine versus placebo. The origin of the receptors is a person between 18 and 65 years old who received the Ad26.COV2.S COVID-19 vaccine or a placebo.

CDR3 bases: TGCGCCAGCACTCTCAACCCCGGGGAGGGCTCCTACGAGCAGTACTTC. This sequence encodes CASTLNPGEGSYEQYF. The chain has TRBV5-1 and TRBJ2-7; 7 bases agree with TRBD2. CDR1 is SGHRS, CDR2 YFSETQ, per germline. The CDR3 covers 16 residues. The ends lost 6 bases at V and 0 bases at J; junction bases unmatched: 12.

The gene calls are TRBV7-2 and TRBJ2-3; D may match TRBD1 or TRBD2 (6 bases each). Germline CDR1 reads SGHTA; CDR2 reads FQGNSA. The CDR3 extends over 17 amino acids. V was pared by 5 bases and J by 6 bases, with 24 bases between. The DNA for the CDR3 is TGTGCCAGCAGCGTAGGGGGGTGGGGCGGGACCTCTGATACGCAGTATTTT. It specifies CASSVGGWGGTSDTQYF.

The chain combines TRBV9 with TRBJ2-7, with TRBD1 as a possible D gene (6 bases). The germline CDR1 and CDR2 sequences are SGDLS and YYNGEE. The V end lost 0 bases, the J end lost 5 bases, and 12 bases lay between the germline ends. This CDR3 has 14 residues. Here the CDR3 reads CASSVGQGYHEQYF. The CDR3 DNA reads TGTGCCAGCAGCGTAGGGCAGGGGTACCACGAGCAGTACTTC.

This chain links TRBV4-3 with TRBJ1-1; 7 bases fit TRBD1. The V segment lost 3 bases and the J segment 6 bases; nucleotides outside the gene matches: 4. Germline V gene data show CDR1 as LGHNA and CDR2 as YSLEER. The CDR3 is made up of 13 amino acids. The CDR3 DNA reads TGCGCCAGCAGCCACACAGGGGTGGCTGAAGCTTTCTTT. Translation gives CASSHTGVAEAFF.

The chain joins TRBV28 to TRBJ2-3; 7 nucleotides agree with TRBD1. There are 14 residues in the CDR3. The V gene's germline CDR1 is MDHEN and CDR2 SYDVKM. Trimming removed 6 bases from V and 5 bases from J; junction bases left unmatched: 8. CDR3 loop: CASSYIDRVDTQYF. CDR3 DNA: TGTGCCAGCAGCTACATAGACAGGGTAGATACGCAGTATTTT. Filled out from reference TRBV28 and TRBJ2-3, the complete variable domain reads DVKVTQSSRYLVKRTGEKVFLECVQDMDHENMFWYRQDPGLGLRLIYFSYDVKMKEKGDIPEGYSVSREKKERFSLILESASTNQTSMYLCASSYIDRVDTQYFGPGTRLTVL.

This clone was picked up one time. The chain couples TRBV28 to TRBJ2-7; no clear D gene. V gave up 3 bases and J gave up 7 bases, with 16 bases separating them. This CDR3 spans 14 amino acids. Germline CDR1 reads MDHEN; CDR2 reads SYDVKM. CDR3: CASSFALDTLEQYF. In nucleotides, the CDR3 is TGTGCCAGCAGTTTCGCCCTCGACACCTTGGAGCAGTACTTC.

The V gene is TRBV30, the J gene TRBJ2-6; D is perhaps TRBD2 (6 bases). CDR1 and CDR2 (germline): GTSNPN, SVGIG (reference sequence). Trimming removed 5 bases from V and 2 bases from J, with 13 bases in between. There are 15 residues in the CDR3. The CDR3 region is CAWRPWGAGANVLTF. In DNA form, the CDR3 reads TGTGCCTGGCGCCCTTGGGGGGCTGGGGCCAACGTCCTGACTTTC.

The chain combines TRBV10-1 with TRBJ2-3, with 7 bases aligning to TRBD1. Germline CDR1 and CDR2: WNHNN and SYGVQD (reference sequence). V trimming: 4 bases; J trimming: 5 bases; junction bases outside the gene matches: 6. The CDR3 has 14 amino acids. The CDR3 here is CASSVTGFKDTQYF. CDR3 coding DNA: TGCGCCAGCAGTGTGACAGGGTTTAAAGATACGCAGTATTTT.

This chain uses TRBV2 with TRBJ1-1; a possible D gene is TRBD1 (5 bases). The ends were cut back, 6 bases at V and 1 base at J, with 12 bases in the middle. This CDR3 region has 14 residues. Germline V gene sequence: CDR1 SNHLY, CDR2 FYNNEI. CDR3 nucleotides: TGTGCCAGCAGGGGGGGACGGCCGAACACTGAAGCTTTCTTT. Amino acids: CASRGGRPNTEAFF.

The rearrangement uses TRBV5-4 and TRBJ2-1, with D perhaps TRBD2 (6 bases). The CDR3 is 13 residues long. Trimming shortened V by 4 bases and J by 8 bases, and 13 bases separated the two germline ends. CDR1 SGHNT and CDR2 YYREEE come from the germline V gene (reference sequence). The CDR3 DNA sequence: TGTGCCAGCAGCAGATTAGCGGACGATGAGCAGTTCTTC. Its translation is CASSRLADDEQFF.

The chain links TRBV7-2 to TRBJ2-4; weak D call: TRBD1 (6 bases). The CDR3 runs to 18 residues. V lost 3 bases to trimming and J lost 1 base, with 19 bases between them. From germline, CDR1 is SGHTA and CDR2 FQGNSA. The CDR3 protein is CASSLESGEPSAKNIQYF. CDR3 in DNA: TGTGCCAGCAGCTTGGAGTCAGGGGAACCAAGTGCCAAAAACATTCAGTACTTC.

The rearrangement uses TRBV3-1 (or the pseudogene TRBV3-2) and TRBJ2-5, with D hard to call. This CDR3 has 14 amino acids. Deletions cut 3 bases from V and 3 bases from J, with 11 bases between. Germline V gene sequence: CDR1 LGHDT, CDR2 YNNKEL (reference sequence). CDR3 nucleotides: TGTGCCAGCAGCCATGCGACCCCCAAAGAGACCCAGTACTTC. Its protein product is CASSHATPKETQYF.

The genes are TRBV11-2 and TRBJ2-1; 9 bases agree with TRBD2. The J segment lost 6 bases and the V segment lost 10 bases, leaving 4 bases of the junction unmatched. The CDR3 sequence is 12 residues long. The V gene's germline CDR1 is SGHAT and CDR2 FQNNGV. DNA of the CDR3: TGTGCCACCGGACTAGCGCCCAATGAGCAGTTCTTC. Translated: CATGLAPNEQFF.

The chain carries TRBV2 and TRBJ1-5; possible D gene TRBD1, 6 bases. Germline lookup yields CDR1 SNHLY and CDR2 FYNNEI. The V end was cut by 6 bases, the J end by 3 bases, with 15 bases between. The CDR3 has 15 residues. CDR3 amino acids: CASSDRQVINQPQHF. The CDR3 DNA is TGTGCCAGCAGCGACCGACAGGTGATCAATCAGCCCCAGCATTTT.

The gene calls are TRBV6-5 and TRBJ2-5; 8 positions agree with TRBD1. CDR1 is MNHEY and CDR2 is SVGAGI in the germline V gene. V was pared by 8 bases and J by 4 bases, with 9 bases of the junction left unmatched. The CDR3 is 14 amino acids. CDR3 region: CASLGTGGVETQYF. Here the CDR3 DNA reads TGTGCCAGCCTAGGGACAGGCGGCGTAGAGACCCAGTACTTC.

The chain is built from TRBV2 and TRBJ1-3, with 7 positions matching TRBD1. The CDR3 is 16 residues long. Germline-derived CDR1 and CDR2 are SNHLY and FYNNEI. Trimming took 6 bases from V and 0 from J; bases not matched to a gene: 8. The CDR3 here is CASRSGTASSGNTIYF. The CDR3 nucleotides are TGTGCCAGCAGGTCCGGGACAGCGAGCTCTGGAAACACCATATATTTT.

Notes on this clone: Other nucleotide sequences in the sample specify the same CDR3. The chain uses TRBV5-1 and TRBJ2-7; D is perhaps TRBD1 (5 bases). The V gene lost 4 bases and the J gene lost 0 bases, with 14 bases spanning the gap. The CDR3 has 15 amino acids. Germline V gene lookup returns CDR1 SGHRS and CDR2 YFSETQ. The CDR3 DNA reads TGCGCCAGCAGCCCCCAGGGATCGAGCTCCTACGAGCAGTACTTC. This encodes CASSPQGSSSYEQYF.

The chain carries TRBV28 and TRBJ1-1, with 8 positions matching TRBD1. J was trimmed by 0 bases and V by 5 bases; bases with no gene match: 2. Germline CDR1 reads MDHEN; CDR2 reads SYDVKM. This CDR3 has 14 residues. Written as DNA, the CDR3 is TGTGCCAGCAGTCTACAGGGGGTGAACACTGAAGCTTTCTTT. This sequence encodes CASSLQGVNTEAFF.